Detailed here is one TCR beta chain. Its cognate antigen is unknown. The sample is drawn from a study of synovial regulatory T cells in juvenile arthritis. Overall study context: One patient received methotrexate plus infliximab; one lacked treatment information. Study-level findings and limits: Inflammation-associated Treg cells in blood had less TCR diversity than the remaining blood Treg cells.

CDR1 and CDR2 (germline): SGHRS, YFSETQ. This CDR3 has 16 residues. No DNA has been recorded. Assay used: immunoSEQ multiplex PCR; TCRdb lists only in-frame clones, some missing. The specimen's table records roughly 9,600 clones. This TCR came from a donor under 30 with juvenile idiopathic arthritis. The V and J genes are TRBV5-1 and TRBJ2-2; as DNA is missing, the TRBD1 call by TCRdb cannot be tested. The source material was Treg cells from blood. Subset indicated: HLA-DR+ inflammation-associated blood Treg cells. CDR3 region: CASSWGTVSATGELFF.